This T cell receptor (beta chain) originates from a study of CD8+ T cells in alopecia areata. This CDR3 is 14 amino acids long. From germline, CDR1 is SGHRS and CDR2 YFSETQ. Deletions cut 1 base from V and 4 bases from J, with 11 bases between. Reverse transcribed after extraction, RNA yielded cDNA as the sequencing template. This table comes from immunoSEQ multiplex PCR, and its TCRdb copy is limited to in-frame clones, with some not included. This repertoire shows about 190,000 clones, 60% found once; its top ten account for just over 1%. This clone was observed once. As for treatment: oral pan-JAK inhibitor, 5-10 mg twice daily. Lesional scalp punch biopsies and peripheral blood came from alopecia areata patients. It was from PBMCs that CD4+ and CD8+ T cells were sorted.

This clonotype was sampled from a human donor with alopecia areata. The chain recombines TRBV5-1 with TRBJ1-1; D is perhaps TRBD1 (6 bases). Sequenced material: CD4+ T cells sorted from blood, taken at week 24, from a patient treated with tofacitinib. CDR3 amino acids: CASSLTQGSTEAFF. Here the CDR3 DNA reads TGCGCCAGCAGCTTGACCCAGGGGTCCACTGAAGCTTTCTTT.